The 32 T cell receptor beta chains listed next were all sequenced from one sample in a study of blood T cell repertoires in COVID-19. Produced via immunoSEQ multiplex PCR; TCRdb's table is partial and in-frame only. This sample has over 100,000 clones, with about nine tenths found just once. Sequenced: peripheral blood. The origin of the receptors is a woman in her forties or fifties with COVID-19, enrolled during active disease.

The table lists this clone with a few counts. The V call is TRBV2, the J call TRBJ2-5; the D gene is possibly TRBD1 (6 bases). The CDR3 is 16 residues long. Trimming stripped 6 bases from V and 0 bases from J, with 17 bases between. CDR1 is SNHLY, CDR2 FYNNEI, per germline. CDR3 nucleotide sequence: TGTGCCAGCAGACCCGACCCAGGGGCAGACCAAGAGACCCAGTACTTC. Translating it yields CASRPDPGADQETQYF.

The chain employs TRBV6-1 and TRBJ2-2; D is unclear. With 1 base removed from V and 4 bases from J, the gap between germline ends came to 10 bases. The CDR3 sequence is 15 residues long. The germline V gene has CDR1 MNHNS and CDR2 SASEGT. The CDR3 nucleotides read TGTGCCAGCAGTGAAGTCCCCAGGTCCACCGGGGAGCTGTTTTTT. It is translated as CASSEVPRSTGELFF.

The V call is TRBV9, the J call TRBJ2-5; a weak D match, TRBD2 (5 bases). Trimming removed 4 bases at V and 4 bases at J, with 11 bases between. Per germline, CDR1 SGDLS and CDR2 YYNGEE. The CDR3 contains 13 residues. CDR3 sequence (DNA): TGTGCCAGCAGCCCCTGGACTCGAGAGACCCAGTACTTC. It encodes CASSPWTRETQYF.

A single count supports this clone. The chain couples TRBV7-8 to TRBJ2-1; D gene ambiguous. V lost 2 bases to trimming and J lost 7 bases, with 18 bases between them. CDR3 length: 16 residues. The germline V gene encodes CDR1 SGHVS and CDR2 FQNEAQ. The DNA for the CDR3 is TGTGCCAGCAGCTTAATCGAACAGAATCGGTATAATGAGCAGTTCTTC. Its translation is CASSLIEQNRYNEQFF.

The chain is built from TRBV2 and TRBJ2-2; 11 bases match TRBD2. This CDR3 region has 16 residues. In germline, CDR1 is SNHLY, CDR2 FYNNEI. V was pared by 5 bases and J by 5 bases, with 7 bases of the junction left unmatched. The CDR3 bases are TGTGCCAGCAGTACGGCACTAGCGGGGGCAACCGGGGAGCTGTTTTTT. This gives the protein CASSTALAGATGELFF. Full variable domain (outside the CDR3, taken from reference TRBV2 and TRBJ2-2): EPEVTQTPSHQVTQMGQEVILRCVPISNHLYFYWYRQILGQKVEFLVSFYNNEISEKSEIFDDQFSVERPDGSNFTLKIRSTKLEDSAMYFCASSTALAGATGELFFGEGSRLTVL.

V and J are TRBV28 and TRBJ2-1; D might be TRBD1 (7 bases). Trimming pared 3 bases from V and 3 bases from J, leaving 12 bases between. This CDR3 contains 15 residues. Germline CDR1 and CDR2: MDHEN and SYDVKM. CDR3 in DNA: TGTGCCAGCAGTTTCAGGGGGGCCCGCTACAATGAGCAGTTCTTC. It codes for CASSFRGARYNEQFF.

The chain couples TRBV19 to TRBJ2-2; D is unresolved. Germline values: CDR1 LNHDA, CDR2 SQIVND (reference sequence). The CDR3 consists of 13 residues. The germline V and J ends were trimmed by 10 bases and 7 bases, with 16 bases remaining between them. The CDR3 DNA follows: TGTGCCACTGGCCAGGTTCTTGGCGGGGAGCTGTTTTTT. Translation gives CATGQVLGGELFF.

The genes are TRBV29-1 and TRBJ2-1; D may be TRBD1 (6 bases). Germline V gene lookup returns CDR1 SQVTM and CDR2 ANQGSEA. The CDR3 is 15 amino acids. V lost 0 bases and J lost 2, with 11 bases in between. CDR3 bases: TGCAGCGTTGAAGATCGTAGGACAGCCTACAATGAGCAGTTCTTC. This codes for CSVEDRRTAYNEQFF.

The rearrangement uses TRBV5-1 and TRBJ2-2; D is undetermined. The CDR3 runs to 14 residues. The V gene's germline CDR1 is SGHRS and CDR2 YFSETQ. The germline V and J ends were trimmed by 2 bases and 4 bases, with 9 bases remaining between them. The CDR3 DNA is TGCGCCAGCAGCTTACTCCCGTTCACCGGGGAGCTGTTTTTT. It yields the protein CASSLLPFTGELFF.

The V call is TRBV27, the J call TRBJ2-2, with 9 positions matching TRBD2. Looked up from germline, CDR1 is MNHEY and CDR2 is SMNVEV (reference sequence). The trim removed 7 bases at V and 8 bases at J, leaving 17 bases unmatched. CDR3 length: 17 residues. The CDR3 protein is CASTPLWGLASGGELFF. CDR3 DNA: TGTGCCAGCACCCCCCTTTGGGGACTAGCCTCCGGGGGGGAGCTGTTTTTT.

The chain joins TRBV7-2 to TRBJ1-2; no clear D gene. The CDR3 length is 14 residues. The germline V gene encodes CDR1 SGHTA and CDR2 FQGNSA. The germline V and J ends were trimmed by 1 base and 7 bases, with 13 bases remaining between them. The CDR3 DNA sequence: TGTGCCAGCAGCTTAGGATCCGGGAATAGTGGCTACACCTTC. This translates into CASSLGSGNSGYTF.

The chain joins TRBV2 to TRBJ2-1, with D possibly being TRBD2 (5 bases). Germline V gives CDR1 SNHLY, CDR2 FYNNEI. Trimming took off 4 bases at V and 6 bases at J, with 16 bases between the two ends. The CDR3 is 15 residues long. The CDR3 sequence: CASSVSQRVSNEQFF. The CDR3 DNA sequence: TGTGCCAGCAGTGTGAGTCAGAGGGTATCCAATGAGCAGTTCTTC.

In regard to this clone: The junction and the germline gene differ at one end; a read error may be behind it. The rearrangement uses TRBV5-8 and TRBJ1-1, with D maybe TRBD1 (6 bases). The length of the CDR3 is 14 residues. The germline V gene encodes CDR1 SGHTS and CDR2 YDEGEE. CDR3 amino acids: CASSFRDTLSRSHF. The CDR3 bases are TGTGCCAGCAGCTTCAGGGACACCCTCTCGAGGAGCCACTTT. The variable domain in full, completed from reference TRBV5-8 and TRBJ1-1, reads EAGVTQSPTHLIKTRGQQATLRCSPISGHTSVYWYQQALGLGLQFLLWYDEGEERNRGNFPPRFSGRQFPNYSSELNVNALELEDSALYLCASSFRDTLSRSHFGQGTRLTVV.

In DNA form, the CDR3 reads TGTGCCAGCAGTCCTTTCGGGACTTTGTCCTATAATTCACCCCTCCACTTT. Its protein product is CASSPFGTLSYNSPLHF. The chain joins TRBV6-6 to TRBJ1-6; maybe TRBD1 (5 bases). Germline CDR1 reads MNHNY; CDR2 reads SVGAGI (reference sequence). V was shortened by 5 bases and J by 1 base, with 15 bases between the two germline ends. This CDR3 contains 17 residues.

As concerns this clone: At one end, the junction sequence differs from germline, possibly due to a read error. The chain has TRBV5-6 and TRBJ2-4; D might be TRBD1 (5 bases). The germline gives CDR1 SGHDT, CDR2 YYEEEE. CDR3 length: 12 amino acids. The CDR3 DNA is TGTGCCAGCAGCTTGGAAGCCAGGGATTTAGTATTC. It yields the protein CASSLEARDLVF.

This rearrangement joins TRBV12-3 or TRBV12-4 to TRBJ1-6; D ambiguous. V gave up 2 bases and J gave up 6 bases, with 5 bases separating them. The CDR3 length is 13 residues. CDR3 sequence (DNA): TGTGCCAGCAGTTTAAGCGGTAATTCACCCCTCCACTTT. Residues: CASSLSGNSPLHF.

The rearrangement joins TRBV11-3 to TRBJ1-6, with a possible D match to TRBD1 (6 bases). The CDR3 spans 15 residues. The germline V gene encodes CDR1 SGHNT and CDR2 YENEEA. Deletions cut 3 bases from V and 9 bases from J, with 15 bases between. The CDR3 protein is CASSLDEQGTSPLHF. CDR3 bases: TGTGCCAGCAGCTTGGATGAACAGGGTACTTCACCCCTCCACTTT.

The chain has TRBV5-1 and TRBJ1-1, with unresolved D. The CDR3 consists of 15 residues. Trimming took off 7 bases at V and 0 bases at J, with 16 bases between the two ends. Germline-derived CDR1 and CDR2 are SGHRS and YFSETQ. The CDR3, as DNA: TGCGCCAGCGCCTCAAGCGGGTCGGTGAACACTGAAGCTTTCTTT. Its translation is CASASSGSVNTEAFF. The variable domain in full, with the rest retrieved from reference TRBV5-1 and TRBJ1-1, is KAGVTQTPRYLIKTRGQQVTLSCSPISGHRSVSWYQQTPGQGLQFLFEYFSETQRNKGNFPGRFSGRQFSNSRSEMNVSTLELGDSALYLCASASSGSVNTEAFFGQGTRLTVV.

This clone was seen only a few times. The V and J genes are TRBV19 and TRBJ1-1, with a tentative D call TRBD1 (5 bases). The germline V gene encodes CDR1 LNHDA and CDR2 SQIVND (reference sequence). This CDR3 is 13 amino acids long. The V gene lost 11 bases and the J gene lost 4 bases, with 17 bases spanning the gap. Here the CDR3 reads CASQMGGTTEAFF. Here the CDR3 DNA reads TGTGCCTCTCAGATGGGGGGGACCACTGAAGCTTTCTTT.

V and J are TRBV13 and TRBJ1-4; D unclear. CDR3 length: 15 residues. V lost 6 bases and J 6 bases, leaving 17 bases between the germline ends. Germline V lookup: CDR1 PRHDT, CDR2 FYEKMQ (reference sequence). CDR3 protein: CASSFAGYSYEKLFF. CDR3 coding DNA: TGTGCCAGCAGTTTTGCCGGGTACTCATATGAAAAACTGTTTTTT.

The V and J genes are TRBV27 and TRBJ2-7; D is unclear. The germline gives CDR1 MNHEY, CDR2 SMNVEV (reference sequence). Trimming pared 2 bases from V and 2 bases from J, leaving 7 bases between. This CDR3 is built from 13 residues. CDR3: CASSLGLTYEQYF. CDR3 coding DNA: TGTGCCAGCAGTTTAGGGCTTACCTACGAGCAGTACTTC.

This rearrangement joins TRBV5-1 to TRBJ2-7; maybe TRBD1 (6 bases). The V gene's germline CDR1 is SGHRS and CDR2 YFSETQ. The CDR3 totals 14 residues. The V and J ends lost 0 bases and 2 bases respectively, with 9 bases between them. The CDR3 DNA reads TGCGCCAGCAGCTTGGAGGGGGATCCCTACGAGCAGTACGTC. It codes for CASSLEGDPYEQYV.

The chain combines TRBV6-5 with TRBJ2-7; D not resolved. Trimming left V 5 bases short and J 0 bases short, with 5 bases between. The CDR3 totals 12 residues. Germline CDR1 reads MNHEY; CDR2 reads SVGAGI. The CDR3 is CASSQFSYEQYV. As DNA, the CDR3 is TGTGCCAGCAGTCAATTCTCCTACGAGCAGTACGTC.

The CDR3 nucleotides are TGTGCTAGTGGTTTGGTACGAGCTGGCTACACCTTC. It yields the protein CASGLVRAGYTF. This rearrangement joins TRBV12-5 to TRBJ1-2; no definite D call. Germline assignment: CDR1 LGHNT and CDR2 FRNRAP. V was trimmed by 0 bases and J by 7 bases, leaving 6 bases between them. This CDR3 is 12 amino acids long.

This clone showed up just once. V and J are TRBV19 and TRBJ2-1; 13 bases are a match to TRBD2. CDR1 is LNHDA, CDR2 SQIVND, per germline (reference sequence). V dropped 4 bases and J dropped 6; count of bases not matched to a gene: 6. The length of the CDR3 is 16 residues. CDR3 bases: TGTGCCAGTAGTAGGTGGGGGACTAGCGGGGTCAATGAGCAGTTCTTC. As protein: CASSRWGTSGVNEQFF.

The chain joins TRBV30 to TRBJ1-3; tentative D call: TRBD1 (6 bases). The CDR3 is 15 amino acids. Germline values: CDR1 GTSNPN, CDR2 SVGIG (reference sequence). The ends were cut back, 2 bases at V and 2 bases at J, with 13 bases in the middle. As DNA, the CDR3 is TGTGCCTGGAGTCACGGTGAGGGGGCTGGAAACACCATATATTTT. Its translation is CAWSHGEGAGNTIYF.

J is TRBJ1-1 and V is TRBV5-1, with unresolved D. Germline assignment: CDR1 SGHRS and CDR2 YFSETQ. The CDR3 runs 14 residues. Trimming pared 0 bases from V and 5 bases from J, leaving 11 bases between. The chain's CDR3 is CASSLGEVRTEAFF. Here the CDR3 DNA reads TGCGCCAGCAGCTTGGGGGAGGTTAGAACTGAAGCTTTCTTT.

The V gene is TRBV19, the J gene TRBJ1-5, with D maybe TRBD1 (6 bases). The germline V and J ends were trimmed by 3 bases and 6 bases, with 18 bases remaining between them. Germline V lookup: CDR1 LNHDA, CDR2 SQIVND (reference sequence). The CDR3 spans 16 residues. For the CDR3, the DNA is TGTGCCAGTAGTATTATGTCGGGGGGCGTTGGTCAGCCCCAGCATTTT. It translates to CASSIMSGGVGQPQHF. Filled out from reference TRBV19 and TRBJ1-5, the complete variable domain reads DGGITQSPKYLFRKEGQNVTLSCEQNLNHDAMYWYRQDPGQGLRLIYYSQIVNDFQKGDIAEGYSVSREKKESFPLTVTSAQKNPTAFYLCASSIMSGGVGQPQHFGDGTRLSIL.

CDR3 in DNA: TGTGCCAGCGGCGGGACTTCGTACAATGAGCAGTTCTTC. This translates into CASGGTSYNEQFF. The chain joins TRBV9 to TRBJ2-1; D might be TRBD2 (6 bases). Germline loops: CDR1 SGDLS, CDR2 YYNGEE. The CDR3 contains 13 residues. Trimming removed 7 bases at V and 4 bases at J, with 12 bases between. The full variable domain, rest sourced from reference TRBV9 and TRBJ2-1, is DSGVTQTPKHLITATGQRVTLRCSPRSGDLSVYWYQQSLDQGLQFLIQYYNGEERAKGNILERFSAQQFPDLHSELNLSSLELGDSALYFCASGGTSYNEQFFGPGTRLTVL.

The chain employs TRBV5-1 and TRBJ1-2; no clear D gene. In germline, CDR1 is SGHRS, CDR2 YFSETQ. The CDR3 has 14 residues. Trimming stripped 4 bases from V and 0 bases from J, with 10 bases between. The CDR3 bases are TGCGCCAGCAGCCGAACAGACGCTAACTATGGCTACACCTTC. Its translation is CASSRTDANYGYTF.

The chain recombines TRBV12-3 or TRBV12-4 with TRBJ2-2, with D hard to call. With 7 bases removed from V and 6 bases from J, the gap between germline ends came to 6 bases. The CDR3 runs 11 residues. The CDR3 region is CASISSGELFF. In nucleotides, the CDR3 is TGTGCCAGCATCTCCTCCGGGGAGCTGTTTTTT.

The chain uses TRBV7-9 and TRBJ1-1; D is possibly TRBD1 (6 bases). CDR3 size: 14 residues. V lost 6 bases, J lost 5 bases, and 16 bases lay in between. The germline V gene has CDR1 SEHNR and CDR2 FQNEAQ (reference sequence). CDR3 protein: CASRLGQPQTEAFF. Written as DNA, the CDR3 is TGTGCCAGCAGACTAGGACAGCCTCAGACTGAAGCTTTCTTT.